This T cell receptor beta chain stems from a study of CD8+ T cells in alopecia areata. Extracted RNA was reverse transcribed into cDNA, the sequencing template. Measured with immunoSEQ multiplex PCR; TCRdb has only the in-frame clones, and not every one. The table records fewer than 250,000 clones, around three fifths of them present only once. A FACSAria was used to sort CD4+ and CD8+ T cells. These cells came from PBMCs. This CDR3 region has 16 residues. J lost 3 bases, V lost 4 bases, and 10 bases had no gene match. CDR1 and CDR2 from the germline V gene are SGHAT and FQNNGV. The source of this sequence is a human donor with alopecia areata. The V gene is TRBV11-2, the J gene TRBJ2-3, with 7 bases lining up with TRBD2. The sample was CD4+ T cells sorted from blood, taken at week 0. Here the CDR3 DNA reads TGTGCCAGCAGCTCAAGGCTAGCGGAAGTTACAGATACGCAGTATTTT. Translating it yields CASSSRLAEVTDTQYF. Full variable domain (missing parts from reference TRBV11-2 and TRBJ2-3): EAGVAQSPRYKIIEKRQSVAFWCNPISGHATLYWYQQILGQGPKLLIQFQNNGVVDDSQLPKDRFSAERLKGVDSTLKIQPAKLEDSAVYLCASSSRLAEVTDTQYFGPGTRLTVL.